Sequencing of this T cell receptor beta chain was carried out in a study of T cell responses to AZD1222 COVID-19 vaccine. Findings and caveats of the study: With two AZD1222 doses given, Spike-specific TCR breadth and depth both rose.

Method: immunoSEQ multiplex PCR; TCRdb's copy keeps in-frame clones and lacks some. The sample holds about 170,000 clones; over 85% are singletons and the top ten take approximately 4%. Notes on this clone: What it binds is unknown.

This CDR3 is 16 amino acids long. The TCR sequence derives from an adult in good health. The genes are TRBV1 and TRBJ2-4. TRBV1 is labeled a pseudogene. The sample in question was peripheral blood, obtained on day 0 of AZD1222 vaccination. The CDR3 protein is CTSSQEGVIPKNIQYF. CDR3 sequence (DNA): TGCACCAGCAGCCAAGAGGGGGTAATCCCCAAAAACATTCAGTACTTC.